This TCR beta chain was profiled in a study of tumor and adjacent non-tumor tissue in lung cancer. The wider study: Patients comprised 12 adenocarcinoma, 2 squamous cell carcinoma and 1 small cell lung cancer. Samples averaged roughly 4.2 million productive TCRbeta reads each. Study-wide results and limits: In normal lung, the top 100 clones were significantly more dominant than in tumor.

The library came from three nested PCR rounds adapted from ARM-PCR protocols. Using its own MiXCR run on the multiplex PCR reads, TCRdb lists one record per CDR3 protein. Altogether more than 90,000 distinct CDR3 sequences are present, approximately 65% being singletons, with the ten largest covering approximately 20%. CDR3 length: 15 amino acids. CDR1 SGHAT and CDR2 FQNNGV come from the germline V gene. Remarks on this clonotype: The antigen is undetermined. Relative to the germline gene, one junction end is altered; a read error may explain this.

RNA was extracted from bulk tissue without any cell sorting. Between August and November 2014, newly diagnosed, chemotherapy-naive lung cancer patients underwent thoracic surgery in China. The TCR was taken from a man in his 60s with non-small cell lung cancer. The chain recombines TRBV11-2 with TRBJ2-5; possible D gene TRBD2, 5 bases. Sequenced: lung tumor tissue. In nucleotides, the CDR3 is TGTTCCAGCAACTTAGTCCCCCCAGGAGGAGAGACCCAGCACTTC. The encoded protein is CSSNLVPPGGETQHF.